This passage covers 13 T cell receptor beta chains from one sample sequenced in a study of shared T cell receptors in the human thymus. The table came from immunoSEQ multiplex PCR; TCRdb's copy has only in-frame clones and leaves some out. The sample shows about 660,000 clones, roughly 90% of them seen only once. These data also featured in a second study, about human thymus T cells.

The sample consisted of thymocytes. The source of these receptors is a boy less than two years old with a congenital heart defect.

This clone was detected once. V gene TRBV5-6 combines with J gene TRBJ2-2, with D unresolved. Germline assignment: CDR1 SGHDT and CDR2 YYEEEE. This CDR3 region has 15 residues. V was pared by 0 bases and J by 1 base, with 7 bases between. The DNA for the CDR3 is TGTGCCAGCAGCTTGGCCCACAGGAACACCGGGGAGCTGTTTTTT. This sequence encodes CASSLAHRNTGELFF. Combining the CDR3 with reference TRBV5-6 and TRBJ2-2 gives the whole variable domain DAGVTQSPTHLIKTRGQQVTLRCSPKSGHDTVSWYQQALGQGPQFIFQYYEEEERQRGNFPDRFSGHQFPNYSSELNVNALLLGDSALYLCASSLAHRNTGELFFGEGSRLTVL.

V and J are TRBV18 and TRBJ1-3, with no clear D. Per germline, CDR1 KGHSH and CDR2 LQKENI. CDR3 length: 13 amino acids. V lost 2 bases to trimming and J lost 8 bases, with 10 bases between them. The CDR3 spells CASSPTSADTIYF. DNA of the CDR3: TGTGCCAGCTCACCAACGAGTGCGGACACCATATATTTT.

This rearrangement joins TRBV30 to TRBJ1-1; 9 nucleotides agree with TRBD1. The CDR3 totals 13 residues. Germline V gene sequence: CDR1 GTSNPN, CDR2 SVGIG (reference sequence). V shed 0 bases and J 10 bases; nucleotides not matched to a gene: 6. The CDR3 region has the DNA TGTGCCTGGAGTGTCTGGGACAGGGTGATAGCTTTCTTT. Translation gives CAWSVWDRVIAFF. The full variable domain, completed using reference TRBV30 and TRBJ1-1, is SQTIHQWPATLVQPVGSPLSLECTVEGTSNPNLYWYRQAAGRGLQLLFYSVGIGQISSEVPQNLSASRPQDRQFILSSKKLLLSDSGFYLCAWSVWDRVIAFFGQGTRLTVV.

This chain uses TRBV4-2 with TRBJ2-7, with D possibly TRBD2 on 5 matching bases. The V gene's germline CDR1 is LGHNA and CDR2 YNFKEQ. CDR3 length equals 16 residues. Trimming shortened V by 4 bases and J by 1 base, and 17 bases separated the two germline ends. The CDR3 region is CASSRTLTSGSYEQYF. The CDR3 DNA reads TGTGCCAGCAGCCGGACCCTGACATCGGGATCCTACGAGCAGTACTTC.

This chain links TRBV4-2 with TRBJ2-1; 9 bases are shared with TRBD2. Germline values: CDR1 LGHNA, CDR2 YNFKEQ. Losses at the gene ends were 0 bases for V and 6 bases for J; bases not matched to a gene: 12. The CDR3 spans 18 residues. Here the CDR3 DNA reads TGTGCCAGCAGCCAAGAGCCAACCGGCCTAGCGGGGTCCAATGAGCAGTTCTTC. This translates into CASSQEPTGLAGSNEQFF.

The chain has TRBV25-1 and TRBJ2-4; 9 nucleotides agree with TRBD1. Unmatched junction bases numbered 8, after V lost 5 bases and J lost 0 bases. Germline V lookup: CDR1 MGHDK, CDR2 SYGVNS. This CDR3 has 17 residues. The CDR3 loop is CASSTPQGAVAKNIQYF. CDR3 coding DNA: TGTGCCAGCAGTACACCACAGGGGGCAGTAGCCAAAAACATTCAGTACTTC.

The chain links TRBV20-1 to TRBJ2-3; TRBD2 might be the D (6 bases). The CDR3 contains 9 residues. V dropped 8 bases and J dropped 10 bases, with 10 bases sitting between them. The germline gives CDR1 DFQATT, CDR2 SNEGSKA (reference sequence). The CDR3 DNA follows: TGCAGTCCCAGGAGGGCGCAGTATTTT. The encoded protein is CSPRRAQYF.

This chain links TRBV15 with TRBJ2-1, with 10 bases matching TRBD2. The CDR3 spans 18 residues. Germline-derived CDR1 and CDR2 are LNHNV and YYDKDF (reference sequence). After removal of 4 bases from V and 1 base from J, the junction contained 10 bases not matched to a gene. CDR3 residues: CATSTHGSGRWSYNEQFF. In nucleotides, the CDR3 is TGTGCCACCAGCACACATGGTAGCGGGAGGTGGTCCTACAATGAGCAGTTCTTC.

This sequence joins TRBV29-1 and TRBJ2-3, with 7 bases that match TRBD2. Germline V gene lookup returns CDR1 SQVTM and CDR2 ANQGSEA. This CDR3 has 16 residues. J gave up 1 base and V 4 bases, and 11 bases lay outside the gene matches. The CDR3 bases are TGCAGCGTTGTAAAGTTCGGCGGGAGTGGCACAGATACGCAGTATTTT. This codes for CSVVKFGGSGTDTQYF.

The chain has TRBV10-3 and TRBJ2-5; 7 bases are a match to TRBD2. The CDR3 spans 16 residues. Germline lookup yields CDR1 ENHRY and CDR2 SYGVKD. V was pared by 0 bases and J by 4 bases, with 8 bases of the junction left unmatched. The CDR3 DNA is TGTGCCATCAGTGAGTCCCCTAGCGGAGTGTCAGAGACCCAGTACTTC. Translated: CAISESPSGVSETQYF.

The chain joins TRBV28 to TRBJ2-3; tentative D call: TRBD1 (7 bases). Germline lookup yields CDR1 MDHEN and CDR2 SYDVKM. The V gene lost 7 bases and the J gene lost 3 bases, with 14 bases spanning the gap. The CDR3 extends over 14 amino acids. The chain's CDR3 is CASNLSGGTDTQYF. In nucleotides, the CDR3 is TGTGCCAGCAATTTGTCAGGGGGGACAGATACGCAGTATTTT.

The rearrangement links TRBV2 to TRBJ2-7; D unresolved. This CDR3 is 13 amino acids long. Trimming removed 7 bases from V and 3 bases from J, with 13 bases in between. Germline V CDR1 and CDR2: SNHLY, FYNNEI. This CDR3 is CASNPSHSYEQYF. The CDR3 DNA reads as TGTGCCAGCAACCCTTCGCACAGCTACGAGCAGTACTTC.

The chain combines TRBV7-9 with TRBJ2-6; no reliable D call. Trimming shortened V by 2 bases and J by 1 base, and 12 bases separated the two germline ends. The CDR3 loop spans 17 amino acids. Germline-derived CDR1 and CDR2 are SEHNR and FQNEAQ (reference sequence). The CDR3 region is CASSLSRQRSGANVLTF. CDR3 DNA: TGTGCCAGCAGCTTAAGCCGGCAGCGTTCTGGGGCCAACGTCCTGACTTTC.